This TCR beta chain originates from a study of cytomegalovirus exposure and HLA in healthy donors. Germline CDR1 reads MGHRA; CDR2 reads YSYEKL. The J segment lost 1 base and the V segment lost 8 bases, leaving 4 bases of the junction unmatched. There are 14 residues in the CDR3. PCR was performed using 60 Vbeta and 13 Jbeta primers. The repertoire was sequenced with immunoSEQ multiplex PCR; TCRdb's copy has only in-frame clones and lacks some. The table shows under 130,000 clones, with around four fifths occurring only once. As regards this clone: The antigen is unknown.

Broader study findings: Later work found that TCR association rates differed between HLA loci; DRB1 had the most and HLA-C the fewest.

The TCR comes from a middle-aged woman in good health and CMV-seropositive. Sequences were obtained from PBMCs. The chain joins TRBV4-1 to TRBJ2-3; 9 bases line up with TRBD2. CDR3 sequence: CASGKREGTDTQYF. DNA of the CDR3: TGCGCCAGCGGAAAGCGGGAGGGCACAGATACGCAGTATTTT.